This T cell receptor (beta chain) was documented in a study of CD8 T cells in Susac syndrome. Study-wide results and caveats: The study conceded that its TCR sequencing and HLA analysis involved relatively few individuals.

The authors sequenced TCR beta from blood CD8+ and CD4+ T cells. Details on this clonotype: No antigen is known for it.

The germline gives CDR1 LNHDA, CDR2 SQIVND (reference sequence). The CDR3 totals 14 residues. V dropped 6 bases and J dropped 5; count of bases not matched to a gene: 7. RNA totalling roughly 0.5 to 1 ug underwent reverse transcription with random hexamers. TCRdb reprocessed the immunoSEQ multiplex PCR reads via MiXCR and lists one record per CDR3 protein. The data contain about 300,000 distinct CDR3 sequences, 70% to 90% of them singletons. V and J are TRBV19 and TRBJ2-1; TRBD2 agrees at 7 bases. The TCR comes from a human donor with multiple sclerosis. The specimen sequenced was CD8+ T cells from PBMCs. This CDR3 reads CASSAGVVNNEQFF. CDR3 nucleotides: TGTGCCAGTAGCGCGGGAGTGGTCAACAATGAGCAGTTCTTC.